This record looks at one T cell receptor (beta chain) sequence and its context. The data were obtained in a study of blood T cell repertoires in COVID-19. Study-wide context: The cDNA or gDNA used as material had been derived from T cells, B-cell-depleted T cells, or PBMCs.

Per the original methods: Reference gene primers were amplified, and this amplification served to estimate nucleated cell counts. The method was immunoSEQ multiplex PCR; TCRdb's version includes in-frame clones alone and lacks a portion of them. V and J calls and clone size come straight from that table; D and trimming were deduced from the DNA. The sample holds a few hundred thousand clones; approximately 88% are singletons and the top ten take roughly 1.7%. Germline V gene sequence: CDR1 LGHNA, CDR2 YSLEER. Trimming shortened V by 3 bases and J by 11 bases, and 19 bases separated the two germline ends. The length of the CDR3 is 14 residues.

The chain recombines TRBV4-3 with TRBJ1-1; no definite D call. What was sequenced was peripheral blood. This receptor was taken from a woman in her 30s with COVID-19, enrolled during active disease. CDR3 nucleotide sequence: TGCGCCAGCAGCCATGCCGGGTCCGCGGTGCGGGCTTTCTTT. Its translation: CASSHAGSAVRAFF.